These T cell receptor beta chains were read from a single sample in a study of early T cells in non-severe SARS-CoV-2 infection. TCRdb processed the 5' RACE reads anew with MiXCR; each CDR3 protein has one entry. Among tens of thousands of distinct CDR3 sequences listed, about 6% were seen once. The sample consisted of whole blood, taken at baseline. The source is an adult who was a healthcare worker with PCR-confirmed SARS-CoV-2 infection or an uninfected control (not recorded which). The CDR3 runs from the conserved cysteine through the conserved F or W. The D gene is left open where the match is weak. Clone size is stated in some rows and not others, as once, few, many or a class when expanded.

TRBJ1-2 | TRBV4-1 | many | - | CASSPAMGNYGYTF | TGCGCCAGCAGCCCCGCCATGGGTAACTATGGCTACACCTTC
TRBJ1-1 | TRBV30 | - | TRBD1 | CAWSVRAGGITEAFF | TGTGCCTGGAGTGTACGGGCAGGGGGGATTACTGAAGCTTTCTTT
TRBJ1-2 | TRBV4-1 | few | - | CASQGYGYGYTF | TGCGCCAGCCAGGGATACGGCTATGGCTACACCTTC
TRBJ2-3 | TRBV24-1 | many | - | CATSDFPGPGADTQYF | TGTGCCACCAGTGATTTCCCAGGGCCAGGAGCAGATACGCAGTATTTT
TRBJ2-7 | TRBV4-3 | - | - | CASSQDLGRGFNEQYF | TGCGCCAGCAGCCAAGATCTGGGCAGGGGATTTAACGAGCAGTACTTC
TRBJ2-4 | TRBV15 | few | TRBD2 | CATSRAWRELGGNIQYF | TGTGCCACCAGCAGAGCTTGGCGGGAGTTAGGCGGAAACATTCAGTACTTC
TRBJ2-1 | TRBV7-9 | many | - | CASSHQRISYNEQFF | TGTGCCAGCAGCCATCAGAGGATCTCCTACAATGAGCAGTTCTTC
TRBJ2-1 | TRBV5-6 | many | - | CASSLLRSHEQFF | TGTGCCAGCAGCTTGTTGAGGTCCCATGAGCAGTTCTTC
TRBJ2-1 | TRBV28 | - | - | CASSFPTGSLTSF | TGTGCCAGCAGTTTCCCCACAGGATCTTTGACAAGCTTC
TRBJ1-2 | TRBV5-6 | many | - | CASSLGLNPFYGYTF | TGTGCCAGCAGCTTGGGACTGAATCCCTTCTATGGCTACACCTTC
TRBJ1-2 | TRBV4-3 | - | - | CASSQDPLYGYTF | TGCGCCAGCAGCCAAGATCCACTCTATGGCTACACCTTC
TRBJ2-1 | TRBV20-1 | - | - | CSARVLAPEQFF | TGCAGTGCTAGAGTACTAGCCCCTGAGCAGTTCTTC
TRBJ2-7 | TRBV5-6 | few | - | CASSLSVSEQYF | TGTGCCAGCAGCTTATCCGTTTCCGAGCAGTACTTC
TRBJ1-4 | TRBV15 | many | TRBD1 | CATSSKVRQGAGREKLFF | TGTGCCACCAGCAGCAAAGTGAGACAGGGGGCTGGTCGAGAAAAACTGTTTTTT
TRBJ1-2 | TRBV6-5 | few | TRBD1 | CASSPITGQLNYGYTF | TGTGCCAGCAGTCCTATAACGGGACAGCTTAACTATGGCTACACCTTC
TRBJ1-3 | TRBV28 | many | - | CASSLALVDSGNTIYF | TGTGCCAGCAGTTTAGCCCTGGTGGACTCTGGAAACACCATATATTTT
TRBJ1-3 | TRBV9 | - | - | CASSAYAGGSGNTIYF | TGTGCCAGCAGCGCCTACGCCGGGGGGTCTGGAAACACCATATATTTT
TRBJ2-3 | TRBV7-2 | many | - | CASSFLTDTQYF | TGTGCCAGCAGCTTCCTCACAGATACGCAGTATTTT
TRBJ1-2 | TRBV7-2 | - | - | CASSPRGGGRNYGYTF | TGTGCCAGCAGCCCCAGAGGGGGGGGGAGGAACTATGGCTACACCTTC
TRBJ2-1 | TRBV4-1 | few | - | CASSQDPGSINNEQFF | TGCGCCAGCAGCCAAGACCCGGGAAGCATCAACAATGAGCAGTTCTTC
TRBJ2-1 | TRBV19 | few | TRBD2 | CATVPTGTRAYNEQFF | TGTGCCACGGTACCTACCGGGACTAGAGCTTACAATGAGCAGTTCTTC
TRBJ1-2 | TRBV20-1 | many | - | CSAQEGLGYTF | TGCAGTGCTCAGGAGGGTTTGGGCTACACCTTC
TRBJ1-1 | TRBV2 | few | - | CASPRRGNTEAFF | TGTGCCAGCCCCAGACGGGGGAACACTGAAGCTTTCTTT
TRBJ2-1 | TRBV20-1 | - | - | CSARDSLYNEQFF | TGCAGTGCTAGAGACAGTCTGTACAATGAGCAGTTCTTC
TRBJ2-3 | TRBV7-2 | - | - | CASSLDPHPSDTQYF | TGTGCCAGCAGCTTAGATCCCCACCCCTCCGATACGCAGTATTTT
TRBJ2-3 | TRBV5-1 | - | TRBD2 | CASSLAGGPTQYF | TGCGCCAGCAGCTTGGCGGGAGGGCCCACGCAGTATTTT
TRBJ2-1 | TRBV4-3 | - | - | CASSQVRSGGNEQFF | TGCGCCAGCAGCCAAGTCCGAAGTGGGGGCAATGAGCAGTTCTTC
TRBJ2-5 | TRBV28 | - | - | CASRRDLETQYF | TGTGCCAGCAGGCGGGACCTCGAGACCCAGTACTTC
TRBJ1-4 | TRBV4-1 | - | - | CASSQGRPGEKLFF | TGCGCCAGCAGCCAAGGGCGGCCGGGTGAAAAACTGTTTTTT
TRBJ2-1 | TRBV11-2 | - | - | CASSFAVSAGYNEQFF | TGTGCCAGCAGCTTCGCGGTCTCCGCCGGCTACAATGAGCAGTTCTTC
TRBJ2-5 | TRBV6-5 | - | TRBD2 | CASRATGTSGQETQYF | TGTGCCAGCAGGGCAACCGGGACTAGCGGGCAAGAGACCCAGTACTTC
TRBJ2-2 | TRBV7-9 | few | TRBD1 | CASSSNQGAGTGELFF | TGTGCCAGCAGCTCAAACCAGGGGGCTGGCACCGGGGAGCTGTTTTTT
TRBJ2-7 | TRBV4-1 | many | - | CASSQAPTRGRYEQYF | TGCGCCAGCAGCCAAGCCCCAACCCGGGGCCGCTACGAGCAGTACTTC
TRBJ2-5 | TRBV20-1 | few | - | CSQGGAGQETQYF | TGCAGTCAAGGGGGGGCGGGACAAGAGACCCAGTACTTC
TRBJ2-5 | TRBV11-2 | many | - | CASSAGDPTQYF | TGTGCCAGCAGCGCCGGGGATCCGACCCAGTACTTC
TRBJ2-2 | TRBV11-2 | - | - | CASRENAGELFF | TGTGCCAGCAGGGAAAACGCCGGGGAGCTGTTTTTT
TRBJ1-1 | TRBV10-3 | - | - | CAISGGGVMTEAFF | TGTGCCATCAGTGGTGGGGGGGTCATGACTGAAGCTTTCTTT
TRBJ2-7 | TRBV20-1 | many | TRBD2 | CSASRGGDYEQYF | TGCAGTGCTTCGCGGGGGGGCGACTACGAGCAGTACTTC
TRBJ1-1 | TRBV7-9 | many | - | CASRLEGSRTEAFF | TGTGCCAGCAGACTGGAGGGAAGTAGAACTGAAGCTTTCTTT
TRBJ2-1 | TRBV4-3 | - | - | CASSQVQGNNEQFF | TGCGCCAGCAGCCAAGTCCAGGGGAACAATGAGCAGTTCTTC
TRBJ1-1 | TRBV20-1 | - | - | CSASFPLLNTEAFF | TGCAGTGCTAGTTTCCCCCTACTGAACACTGAAGCTTTCTTT
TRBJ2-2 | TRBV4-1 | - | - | CASSQGQHTGELFF | TGCGCCAGCAGCCAGGGCCAGCACACCGGGGAGCTGTTTTTT
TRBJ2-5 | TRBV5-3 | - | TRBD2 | CARSAGPSRGKETQYF | TGTGCCAGAAGCGCTGGACCGTCGCGGGGGAAAGAGACCCAGTACTTC
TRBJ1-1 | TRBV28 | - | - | CASSSRAATNTEAFF | TGTGCCAGCAGTTCGAGGGCAGCGACGAACACTGAAGCTTTCTTT
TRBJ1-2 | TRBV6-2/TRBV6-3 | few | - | CASSYDGQRANYGYTF | TGTGCCAGCAGTTACGATGGACAGAGAGCTAACTATGGCTACACCTTC
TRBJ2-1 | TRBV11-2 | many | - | CASSLDRSRQGGFNEQFF | TGTGCCAGCAGCTTAGATCGTTCGAGACAGGGAGGTTTCAATGAGCAGTTCTTC
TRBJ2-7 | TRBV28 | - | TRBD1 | CASSLLSAGGHVYEQYF | TGTGCCAGCAGTTTACTTTCGGCAGGGGGCCACGTCTACGAGCAGTACTTC
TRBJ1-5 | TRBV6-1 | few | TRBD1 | CASSEPGTVYQPQHF | TGTGCCAGCAGTGAACCTGGGACAGTATATCAGCCCCAGCATTTT
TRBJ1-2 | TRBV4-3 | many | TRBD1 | CASSSRTGARDGYTF | TGCGCCAGCAGCTCCCGGACAGGGGCGAGGGATGGCTACACCTTC
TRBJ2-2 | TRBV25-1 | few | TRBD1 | CASSKTSRGYAGELFF | TGTGCCAGCAGCAAAACCTCCAGGGGGTATGCCGGGGAGCTGTTTTTT
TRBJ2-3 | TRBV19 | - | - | CASSTAQRATDTQYF | TGTGCCAGTAGTACCGCCCAGCGGGCAACAGATACGCAGTATTTT
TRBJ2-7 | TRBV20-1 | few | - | CSARDPGISYEQYF | TGCAGTGCTAGAGATCCGGGGATCTCCTACGAGCAGTACTTC
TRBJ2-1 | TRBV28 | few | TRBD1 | CASSIGTGRRDEQFF | TGTGCCAGCAGTATAGGGACAGGTCGTAGGGATGAGCAGTTCTTC